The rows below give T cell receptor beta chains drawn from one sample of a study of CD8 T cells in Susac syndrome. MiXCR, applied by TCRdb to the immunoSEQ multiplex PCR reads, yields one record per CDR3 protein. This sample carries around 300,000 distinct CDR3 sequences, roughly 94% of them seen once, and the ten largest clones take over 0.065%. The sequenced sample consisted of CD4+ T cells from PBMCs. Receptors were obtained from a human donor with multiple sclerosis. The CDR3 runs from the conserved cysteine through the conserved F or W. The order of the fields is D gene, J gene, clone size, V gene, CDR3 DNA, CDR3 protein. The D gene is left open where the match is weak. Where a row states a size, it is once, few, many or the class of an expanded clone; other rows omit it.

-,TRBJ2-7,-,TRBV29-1,TGCAGCGTTGAAATATCAAGAGTTCCCAACGAGCAGTACTTC,CSVEISRVPNEQYF
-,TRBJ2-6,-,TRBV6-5,TGTGCCAGTAAAGGGTCGACTGGGGCCAACGTCCTGACTTTC,CASKGSTGANVLTF
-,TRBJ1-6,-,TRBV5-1,TGCGCCAGCAGCTTAAGAGAGAATGGTAATTCACCCCTCCACTTT,CASSLRENGNSPLHF
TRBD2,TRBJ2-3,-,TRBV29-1,TGCAGCGTTGCCCTAGCGGGAGTGCCGGGCACAGATACGCAGTATTTT,CSVALAGVPGTDTQYF
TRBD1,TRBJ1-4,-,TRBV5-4,TGTGCCAGCAGCCCCGGGACAGGGCGGGGTAATGAAAAACTGTTTTTT,CASSPGTGRGNEKLFF
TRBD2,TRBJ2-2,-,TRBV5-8,TGTGCCAGCAGCTTGCGACCGACTAGCGGGGGGTGGAACACCGGGGAGCTGTTTTTT,CASSLRPTSGGWNTGELFF
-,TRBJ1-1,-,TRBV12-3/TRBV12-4,TGTGCCAGCAGTTTCCGGGTTAACACTGAAGCTTTCTTT,CASSFRVNTEAFF
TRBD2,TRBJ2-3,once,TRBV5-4,TGTGCCAGCAGCACGAGCGGGGCTAGCACAGATACGCAGTATTTT,CASSTSGASTDTQYF
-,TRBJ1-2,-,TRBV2,TGTGCCAGTCGGGCAGGACAGCATGGCTACACCTTC,CASRAGQHGYTF
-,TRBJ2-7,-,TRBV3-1,TGTGCCAGCAGCCTCCTGGGCCAGGAGCAGTACTTC,CASSLLGQEQYF
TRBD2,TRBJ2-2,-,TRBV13,TGTGCCAGCACCTCACGACTAGCGGGGTACACCGGGGAGCTGTTTTTT,CASTSRLAGYTGELFF
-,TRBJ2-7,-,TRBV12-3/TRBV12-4,TGTGCCAGCAGTTTACAGGGTCCTCTCGAGCAGTACTTC,CASSLQGPLEQYF
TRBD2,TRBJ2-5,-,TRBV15,TGTGCCACCAGCAGAGATCGAACGGGAGGGCAAGAGACCCAGTACTTC,CATSRDRTGGQETQYF
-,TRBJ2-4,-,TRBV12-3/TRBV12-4,TGTGCCAGCAGTTTGATGGCCCAAAACATTCAGTACTTC,CASSLMAQNIQYF
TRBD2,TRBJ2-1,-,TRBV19,TGTGCCAGTAGTGGGGCTAGCGGGAGGAATGAGCAGTTCTTC,CASSGASGRNEQFF
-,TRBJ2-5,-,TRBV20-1,TGCAGTGCTAGTGAGACCCAGTACTTC,CSASETQYF
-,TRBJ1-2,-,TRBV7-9,TGTGCCAGCAGCTCGTGGCCAGGTAGTAGCGACTATGGCTACACCTTC,CASSSWPGSSDYGYTF
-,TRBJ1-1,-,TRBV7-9,TGTGCCAGCAGCTTAGGAGGACTGATCACTGAAGCTTTCTTT,CASSLGGLITEAFF
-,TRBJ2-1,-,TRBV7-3,TGTGCCAGCAGCTTACGGACAGACAATGAGCAGTTCTTC,CASSLRTDNEQFF
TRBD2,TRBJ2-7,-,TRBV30,TGTGCCTGGACTAGCGGGAGCTACGAGCAGTACTTC,CAWTSGSYEQYF
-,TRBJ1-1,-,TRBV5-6,TGTGCCAGCAGCTTGGTTGTATCCGAAGCTTTCTTT,CASSLVVSEAFF
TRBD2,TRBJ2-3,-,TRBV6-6,TGTGCCAGCAGCGGGAGCGGGGGAGGCACAGATACGCAGTATTTT,CASSGSGGGTDTQYF
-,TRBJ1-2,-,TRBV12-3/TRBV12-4,TGTGCCAGCAGTTTCGAGGCAGCCTATGGCTACACCTTC,CASSFEAAYGYTF
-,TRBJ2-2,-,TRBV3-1,TGTGCCAGCAGCCAAGACGACGGAAAGGCTAGCCTGGGGGTCACCGGGGAGCTGTTTTTT,CASSQDDGKASLGVTGELFF
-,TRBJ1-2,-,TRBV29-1,TGCAGCGTCGACAGATTGAACTATGGCTACACCTTC,CSVDRLNYGYTF
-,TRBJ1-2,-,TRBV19,TGTGCCAGTAGTATAGATCGGGGTTGGAGAAGGAATGGCTACACCTTC,CASSIDRGWRRNGYTF
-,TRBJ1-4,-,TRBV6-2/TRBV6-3,TGTGCCAGCAGTTACTCCCGCGGAGGGCGAGGCGAAAAACTGTTTTTT,CASSYSRGGRGEKLFF
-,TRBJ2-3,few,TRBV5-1,TGCGCCAGCAGTACCCCCGGGACTCCGAGCACAGATACGCAGTATTTT,CASSTPGTPSTDTQYF
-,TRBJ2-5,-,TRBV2,TGTGCCAGCAGTGAATGGACACTCCAAGAGACCCAGTACTTC,CASSEWTLQETQYF
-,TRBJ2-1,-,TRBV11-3,TGTGCCAGCAGCTTTGGAACTGCCTACAATGAGCAGTTCTTC,CASSFGTAYNEQFF
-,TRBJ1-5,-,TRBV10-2,TGCGCCAGCAGGCAACAGGCCAATCAGCCCCAGCATTTT,CASRQQANQPQHF
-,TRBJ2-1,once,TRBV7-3,TGTGCCAGCAGCGCGACTAAGTCCTCCTCAAATGAGCAGTTCTTC,CASSATKSSSNEQFF
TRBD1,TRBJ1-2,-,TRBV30,TGTGCCTGGGCCCTGGGACAGGGCAATAGTGGCTACACCTTC,CAWALGQGNSGYTF
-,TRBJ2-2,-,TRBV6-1,TGTGCCACCCCCCGGAGGAGGGAGCCGAACACCGGGGAGCTGTTTTTT,CATPRRREPNTGELFF
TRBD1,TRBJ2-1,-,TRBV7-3,TGTGCCAGCAGCCCCGACGGGACAGGGGGCAATGAGCAGTTCTTC,CASSPDGTGGNEQFF
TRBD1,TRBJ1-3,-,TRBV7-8,TGTGCCAGCAGCTTTTTGGACAGGGCCTCTGGAAACACCATATATTTT,CASSFLDRASGNTIYF
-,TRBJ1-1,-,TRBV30,TGTGCCTGGAGCCCGAGTATGAACACTGAAGCTTTCTTT,CAWSPSMNTEAFF
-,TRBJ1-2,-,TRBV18,TGTGCCAGCTCACCGTCTGGGCGGGACTATGGCTACACCTTC,CASSPSGRDYGYTF
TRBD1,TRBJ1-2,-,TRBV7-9,TGTGCCAGCAGCCTCACGTTGACAGGGGATGGCTACACCTTC,CASSLTLTGDGYTF
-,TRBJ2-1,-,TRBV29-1,TGCAGCGCCGACCCCCCCGGTGGCTACAATGAGCAGTTCTTC,CSADPPGGYNEQFF
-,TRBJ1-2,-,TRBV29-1,TGCAGCGTTGAGAAGGGCTACACCTTC,CSVEKGYTF
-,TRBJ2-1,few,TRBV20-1,TGCAGTGCTAGTATCCCTGGCCACAATGAGCAGTTCTTC,CSASIPGHNEQFF
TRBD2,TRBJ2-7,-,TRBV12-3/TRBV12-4,TGTGCCAGCAGTCGGACTAGCGGGAGCCACGAGCAGTACTTC,CASSRTSGSHEQYF
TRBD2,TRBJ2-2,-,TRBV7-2,TGTGCCAGCAGCCGCGTCGGGACTACCAACACCGGGGAGCTGTTTTTT,CASSRVGTTNTGELFF